Presented here are 4 T cell receptor beta chains from one specimen sequenced in a study of CD8 T cells in ankylosing spondylitis. Whole-study results and caveats: A TCR beta motif of fewer than ten highly homologous variants seemed to mark ankylosing spondylitis blood.

For these receptors, no antigen is known. TCRdb analysed the 5' RACE reads with MiXCR anew, one entry per CDR3 protein. The data show 250,000 to 350,000 distinct CDR3 sequences, under 8.5% seen once. Sequencing was carried out using blood, either unsorted or a sorted T cell fraction (not recorded which). These receptors were obtained from a male donor with ankylosing spondylitis.

This clonotype appeared a few times. The rearrangement links TRBV5-1 to TRBJ1-3; no firm D call. V gave up 1 base and J gave up 0 bases, with 8 bases separating them. Germline loops: CDR1 SGHRS, CDR2 YFSETQ. CDR3 length: 15 residues. In DNA, the CDR3 is TGCGCCAGCAGCTTGTACAGCGGCTCTGGAAACACCATATATTTT. It encodes CASSLYSGSGNTIYF.

This clonotype was picked up a small number of times. The rearrangement joins TRBV2 to TRBJ2-1, with a possible D match to TRBD2 (6 bases). Germline V CDR1 and CDR2: SNHLY, FYNNEI. V gave up 6 bases and J gave up 7 bases, with 13 bases separating them. The CDR3 extends over 13 amino acids. Here the CDR3 reads CASRGLVGNEQFF. CDR3 in DNA: TGTGCCAGCAGGGGACTCGTCGGGAATGAGCAGTTCTTC.

The gene calls are TRBV2 and TRBJ1-1, with 7 bases identical to TRBD1. CDR1 is SNHLY and CDR2 is FYNNEI in the germline V gene. The length of the CDR3 is 14 residues. V lost 6 bases, J lost 4 bases, and 8 bases stayed unmatched. CDR3 residues: CASRNRRGSTEAFF. CDR3 DNA: TGTGCCAGCAGAAACCGCAGGGGGAGCACTGAAGCTTTCTTT. Together with reference TRBV2 and TRBJ1-1, the CDR3 gives the full variable domain: EPEVTQTPSHQVTQMGQEVILRCVPISNHLYFYWYRQILGQKVEFLVSFYNNEISEKSEIFDDQFSVERPDGSNFTLKIRSTKLEDSAMYFCASRNRRGSTEAFFGQGTRLTVV.

The chain links TRBV4-1 to TRBJ2-1, with D possibly matching TRBD1 (5 bases). Trimming cost V 3 bases and J 14 bases, with 20 bases left between them. The germline V gene encodes CDR1 MGHRA and CDR2 YSYEKL. CDR3 length: 14 residues. In nucleotides, the CDR3 is TGCGCCAGCAGCCAGCCCCGTCTCGGACCCAGGGAGTTCTTC. Protein: CASSQPRLGPREFF.